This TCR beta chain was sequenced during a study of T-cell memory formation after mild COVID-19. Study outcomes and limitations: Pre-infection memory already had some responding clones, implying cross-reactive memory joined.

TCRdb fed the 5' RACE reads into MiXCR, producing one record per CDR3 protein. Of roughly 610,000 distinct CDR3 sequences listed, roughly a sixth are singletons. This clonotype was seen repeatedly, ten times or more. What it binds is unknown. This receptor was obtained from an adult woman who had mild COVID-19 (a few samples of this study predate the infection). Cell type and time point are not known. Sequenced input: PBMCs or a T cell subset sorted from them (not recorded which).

The CDR3: CASSTTSGPYEQYF. The CDR3 DNA is TGTGCCAGCAGTACGACTAGCGGTCCCTACGAGCAGTACTTC. The chain employs TRBV5-5 and TRBJ2-7; 9 bases are a match to TRBD2. Looked up from germline, CDR1 is SGHKS and CDR2 is YYEKEE (reference sequence). The CDR3 is made up of 14 amino acids. The junction had 5 bases not matched to a gene; V was cut back by 5 bases and J by 2 bases.